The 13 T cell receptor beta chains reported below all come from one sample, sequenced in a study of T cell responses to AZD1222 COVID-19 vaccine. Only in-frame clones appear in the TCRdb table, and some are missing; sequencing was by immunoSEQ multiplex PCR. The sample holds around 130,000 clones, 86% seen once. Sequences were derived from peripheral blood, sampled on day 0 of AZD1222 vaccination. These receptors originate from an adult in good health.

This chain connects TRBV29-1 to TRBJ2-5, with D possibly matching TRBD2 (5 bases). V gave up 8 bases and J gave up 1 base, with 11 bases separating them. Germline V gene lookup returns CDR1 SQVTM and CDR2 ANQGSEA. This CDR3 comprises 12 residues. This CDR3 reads CSTLGIQETQYF. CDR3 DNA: TGCAGCACCCTCGGGATCCAAGAGACCCAGTACTTC.

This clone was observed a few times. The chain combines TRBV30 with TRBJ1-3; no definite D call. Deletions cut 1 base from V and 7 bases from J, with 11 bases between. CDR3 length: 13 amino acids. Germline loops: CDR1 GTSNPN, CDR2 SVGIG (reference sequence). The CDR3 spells CAWSGGAVNTIYF. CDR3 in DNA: TGTGCCTGGAGTGGGGGAGCGGTGAACACCATATATTTT.

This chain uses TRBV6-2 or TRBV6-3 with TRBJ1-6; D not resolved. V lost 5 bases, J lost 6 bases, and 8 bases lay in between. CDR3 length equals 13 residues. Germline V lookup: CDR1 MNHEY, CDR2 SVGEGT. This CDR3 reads CASSDKFNSPLHF. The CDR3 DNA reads TGTGCCAGCAGTGATAAGTTTAATTCACCCCTCCACTTT.

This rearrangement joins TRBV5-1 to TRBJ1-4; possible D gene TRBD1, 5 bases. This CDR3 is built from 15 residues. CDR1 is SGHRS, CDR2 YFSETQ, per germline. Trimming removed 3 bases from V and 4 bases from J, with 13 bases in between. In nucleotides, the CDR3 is TGCGCCAGCAGCTGGGACTCGAGCATTAATGAAAAACTGTTTTTT. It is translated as CASSWDSSINEKLFF.

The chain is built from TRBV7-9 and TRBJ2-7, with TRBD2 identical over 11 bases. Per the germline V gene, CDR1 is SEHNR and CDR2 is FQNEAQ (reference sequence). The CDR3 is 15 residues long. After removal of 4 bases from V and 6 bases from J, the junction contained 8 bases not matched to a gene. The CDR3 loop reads CASSSPTSGMFEQYF. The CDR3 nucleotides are TGTGCCAGCAGCTCCCCGACTAGCGGGATGTTCGAGCAGTACTTC.

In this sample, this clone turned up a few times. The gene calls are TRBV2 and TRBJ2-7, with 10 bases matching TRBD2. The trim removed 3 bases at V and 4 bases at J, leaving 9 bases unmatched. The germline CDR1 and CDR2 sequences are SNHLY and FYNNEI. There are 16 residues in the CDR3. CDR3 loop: CASSDPASSGSYEQYF. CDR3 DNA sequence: TGTGCCAGCAGTGACCCTGCCTCTAGCGGGAGTTACGAGCAGTACTTC.

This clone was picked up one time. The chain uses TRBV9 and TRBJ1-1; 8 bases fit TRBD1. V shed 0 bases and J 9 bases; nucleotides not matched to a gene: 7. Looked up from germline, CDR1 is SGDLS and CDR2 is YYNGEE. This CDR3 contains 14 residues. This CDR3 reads CASSVDYQGAKAFF. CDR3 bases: TGTGCCAGCAGCGTAGATTACCAGGGGGCGAAAGCTTTCTTT.

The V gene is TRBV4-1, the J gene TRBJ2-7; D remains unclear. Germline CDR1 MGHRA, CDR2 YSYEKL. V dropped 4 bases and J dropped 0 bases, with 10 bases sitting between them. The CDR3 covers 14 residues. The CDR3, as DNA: TGCGCCAGCAGCCGGACGGCCGACTCCTACGAGCAGTACTTC. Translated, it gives CASSRTADSYEQYF.

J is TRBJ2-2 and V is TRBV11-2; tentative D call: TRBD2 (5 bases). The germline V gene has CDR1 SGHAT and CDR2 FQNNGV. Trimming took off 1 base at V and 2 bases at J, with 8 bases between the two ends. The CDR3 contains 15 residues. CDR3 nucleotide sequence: TGTGCCAGCAGCTTAGTCGAGGGAAACACCGGGGAGCTGTTTTTT. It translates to CASSLVEGNTGELFF.

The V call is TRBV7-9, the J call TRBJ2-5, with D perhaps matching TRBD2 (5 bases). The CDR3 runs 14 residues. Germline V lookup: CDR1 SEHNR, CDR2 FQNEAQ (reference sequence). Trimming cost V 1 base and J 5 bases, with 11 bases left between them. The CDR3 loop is CASSLGAGKETQYF. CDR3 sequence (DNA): TGTGCCAGCAGCTTAGGGGCCGGGAAGGAGACCCAGTACTTC.

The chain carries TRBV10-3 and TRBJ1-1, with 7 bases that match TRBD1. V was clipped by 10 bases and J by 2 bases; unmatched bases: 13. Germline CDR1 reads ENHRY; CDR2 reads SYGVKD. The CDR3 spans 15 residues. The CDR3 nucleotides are TGTGCCAGCAGATTCCTAGGGGGCGGAAACACTGAAGCTTTCTTT. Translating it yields CASRFLGGGNTEAFF.

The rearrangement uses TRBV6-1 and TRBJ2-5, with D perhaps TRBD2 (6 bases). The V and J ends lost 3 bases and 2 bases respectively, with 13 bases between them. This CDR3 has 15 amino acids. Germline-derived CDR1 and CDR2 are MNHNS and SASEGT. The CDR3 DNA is TGTGCCAGCAGTGACCTTAGCGGCGCACAAGAGACCCAGTACTTC. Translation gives CASSDLSGAQETQYF.

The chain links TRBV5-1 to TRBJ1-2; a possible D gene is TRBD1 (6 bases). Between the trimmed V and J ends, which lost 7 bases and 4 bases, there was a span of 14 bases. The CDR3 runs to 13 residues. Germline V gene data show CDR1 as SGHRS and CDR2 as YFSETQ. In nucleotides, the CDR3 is TGCGCCAGCCAAACGGGGGCCTCCTATGGCTACACCTTC. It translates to CASQTGASYGYTF.